This T cell receptor beta chain emerged from a study of regulatory and conventional T cells in RAG deficiency. Generated by immunoSEQ multiplex PCR, the TCRdb table keeps only in-frame clones and is missing some. The sample shows about 28,000 clones, around nine tenths of them seen only once. Deletions cut 3 bases from V and 1 base from J, with 12 bases between. In germline, CDR1 is LNHNV, CDR2 YYDKDF (reference sequence). CDR3 size: 15 residues. The sorted regulatory T cells were CD4+, CD25-high and CD127-low, with genomic DNA sequenced. These data are also associated with another study on regulatory T cells. That work states: Primers: 52 TRBV forward and 13 TRBJ reverse.

This receptor was identified in a human donor in good health. The sample comprised Tregs sorted from blood. The J gene is TRBJ1-1, the V gene TRBV15; D ambiguous. The CDR3 bases are TGTGCCACCAGCAGGATGGGCGCAGGGAACACTGAAGCTTTCTTT. This codes for CATSRMGAGNTEAFF.